This T cell receptor beta chain derives from a study of vaccination effects on CD4 cells after COVID-19. The overall study: Participants were vaccinated with two doses of either the BNT162b2 or mRNA-1273 vaccine.

Study-level findings and limits: No early post-infection timepoints were available in the study, which also included few convalescent patients. Late post-vaccination samples showed marked contraction of infection- and vaccine-induced clones.

On this clone: Its specificity is not known.

The V gene's germline CDR1 is SNHLY and CDR2 FYNNEI. CDR3 size: 15 residues. The J segment lost 2 bases and the V segment lost 7 bases, leaving 8 bases of the junction unmatched. The table came from immunoSEQ multiplex PCR; TCRdb's copy has only in-frame clones and leaves some out. Among about 73,000 clones, 65% to 85% were seen once, and the ten largest hold less than 3%. Sequencing followed a ViraFEST assay step that expanded antigen-specific CD4+ T cells with viral peptide pools. With more than nine days of culture completed, CD4+ T cells were isolated. No vaccinee had earlier SARS-CoV-2 infection, and nucleocapsid antibodies were negative. Peptides at around 9.9 ug/ml and IL-2 at around 9.3 IU/ml were added to some 1.9 million PBMC per well.

The chain has TRBV2 and TRBJ1-5, with 7 bases matching TRBD1. This TCR was sampled from a human donor who received a COVID-19 vaccine. The sample in question was CD4+ T cells from PBMCs cultured with HCoV-NL63 spike peptides, obtained before COVID-19 vaccination. CDR3 amino acids: CASNLQGLGNQPQHF. The CDR3 coding sequence is TGTGCCAGCAACCTACAGGGGTTGGGCAATCAGCCCCAGCATTTT.